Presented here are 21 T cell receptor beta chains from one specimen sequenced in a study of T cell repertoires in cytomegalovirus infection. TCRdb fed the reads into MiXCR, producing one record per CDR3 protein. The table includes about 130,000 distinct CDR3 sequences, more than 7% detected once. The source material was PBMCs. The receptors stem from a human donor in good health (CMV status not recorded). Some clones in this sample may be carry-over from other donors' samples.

CDR3 sequence reads: CASSPDGEETQYF. The DNA for the CDR3 is TGTGCCAGCAGCCCGGACGGAGAAGAGACCCAGTACTTC. This chain joins TRBV5-6 and TRBJ2-5; D not certain. This CDR3 comprises 13 residues. Germline CDR1 and CDR2: SGHDT and YYEEEE. Trimming removed 4 bases at V and 3 bases at J, with 10 bases between.

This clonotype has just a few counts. The CDR3 DNA reads TGTGCCATCTCACAAAGGGGACAAGGCCCTCGGGGCTACACCTTC. Protein: CAISQRGQGPRGYTF. The chain recombines TRBV2 with TRBJ1-2; D might be TRBD1 (6 bases). CDR3 size: 15 residues. Germline CDR1 SNHLY, CDR2 FYNNEI. Trimming took 10 bases from V and 8 from J, leaving 26 bases between them.

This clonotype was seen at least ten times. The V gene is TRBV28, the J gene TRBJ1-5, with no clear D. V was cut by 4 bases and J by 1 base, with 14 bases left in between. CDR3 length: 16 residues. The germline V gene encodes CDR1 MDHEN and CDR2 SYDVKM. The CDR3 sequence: CASSSEGRVSNQPQHF. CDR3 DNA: TGTGCCAGCAGTTCGGAAGGGCGAGTAAGCAATCAGCCCCAGCATTTT.

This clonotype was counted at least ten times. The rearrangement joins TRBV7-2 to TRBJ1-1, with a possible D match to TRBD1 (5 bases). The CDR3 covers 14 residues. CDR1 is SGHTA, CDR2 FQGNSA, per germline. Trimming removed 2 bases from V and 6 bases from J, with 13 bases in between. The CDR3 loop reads CASSLYQGWAEAFF. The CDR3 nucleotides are TGTGCCAGCAGCTTATATCAGGGTTGGGCTGAAGCTTTCTTT.

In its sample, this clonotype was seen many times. CDR3 protein: CASSYGAGISTGELFF. The DNA of the CDR3 is TGTGCCAGCAGTTACGGGGCAGGGATCAGCACCGGGGAGCTGTTTTTT. This chain joins TRBV6-5 and TRBJ2-2, with D maybe TRBD1 (5 bases). The CDR3 runs to 16 residues. Germline lookup yields CDR1 MNHEY and CDR2 SVGAGI. Between the trimmed V and J ends, which lost 2 bases and 4 bases, there was a span of 14 bases.

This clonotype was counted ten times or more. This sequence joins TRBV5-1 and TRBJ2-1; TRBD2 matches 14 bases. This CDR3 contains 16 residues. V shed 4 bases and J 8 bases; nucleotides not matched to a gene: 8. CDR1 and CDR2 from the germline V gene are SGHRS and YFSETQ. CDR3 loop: CASSPQTSGGAHEQFF. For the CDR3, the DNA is TGCGCCAGCAGCCCGCAGACTAGCGGGGGGGCGCATGAGCAGTTCTTC.

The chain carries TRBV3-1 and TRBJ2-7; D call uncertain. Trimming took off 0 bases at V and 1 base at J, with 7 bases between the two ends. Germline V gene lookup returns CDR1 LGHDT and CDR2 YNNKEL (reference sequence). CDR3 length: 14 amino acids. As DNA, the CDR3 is TGTGCCAGCAGCCAAGACGGACGGTCCTACGAGCAGTACTTC. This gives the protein CASSQDGRSYEQYF.

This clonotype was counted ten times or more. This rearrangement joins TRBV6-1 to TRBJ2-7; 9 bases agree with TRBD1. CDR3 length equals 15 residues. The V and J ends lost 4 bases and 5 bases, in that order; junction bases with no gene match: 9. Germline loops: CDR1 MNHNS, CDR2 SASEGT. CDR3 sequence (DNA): TGTGCCAGCAGTGGAACCGGGACAGGGAAGAACGAGCAGTACTTC. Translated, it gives CASSGTGTGKNEQYF.

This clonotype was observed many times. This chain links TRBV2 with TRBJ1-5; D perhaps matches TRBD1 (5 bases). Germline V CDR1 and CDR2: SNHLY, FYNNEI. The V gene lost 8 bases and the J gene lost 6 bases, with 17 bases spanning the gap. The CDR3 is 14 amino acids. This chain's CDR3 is CASRHRQGGQPQHF. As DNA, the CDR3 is TGTGCCAGCCGCCACCGCCAGGGAGGTCAGCCCCAGCATTTT.

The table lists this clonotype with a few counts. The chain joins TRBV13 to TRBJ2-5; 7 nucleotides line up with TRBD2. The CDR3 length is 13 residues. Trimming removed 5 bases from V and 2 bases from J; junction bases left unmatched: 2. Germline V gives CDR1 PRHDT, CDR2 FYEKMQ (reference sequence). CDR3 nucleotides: TGTGCCAGCAGCGCGGGACTACAAGAGACCCAGTACTTC. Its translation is CASSAGLQETQYF. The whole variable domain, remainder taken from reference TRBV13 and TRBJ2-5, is AAGVIQSPRHLIKEKRETATLKCYPIPRHDTVYWYQQGPGQDPQFLISFYEKMQSDKGSIPDRFSAQQFSDYHSELNMSSLELGDSALYFCASSAGLQETQYFGPGTRLLVL.

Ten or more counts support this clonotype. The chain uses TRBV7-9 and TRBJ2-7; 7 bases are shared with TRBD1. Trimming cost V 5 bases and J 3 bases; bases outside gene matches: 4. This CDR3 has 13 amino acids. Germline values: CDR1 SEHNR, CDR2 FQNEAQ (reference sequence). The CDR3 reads CASSPTGFYEQYF. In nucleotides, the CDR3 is TGTGCCAGCAGCCCGACAGGGTTCTACGAGCAGTACTTC.

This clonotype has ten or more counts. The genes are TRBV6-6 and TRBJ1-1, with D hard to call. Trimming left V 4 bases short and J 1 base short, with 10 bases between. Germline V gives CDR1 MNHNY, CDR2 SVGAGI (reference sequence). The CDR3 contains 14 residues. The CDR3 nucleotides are TGTGCCAGCAGTTCGGCGGGCGAGAACACTGAAGCTTTCTTT. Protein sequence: CASSSAGENTEAFF.

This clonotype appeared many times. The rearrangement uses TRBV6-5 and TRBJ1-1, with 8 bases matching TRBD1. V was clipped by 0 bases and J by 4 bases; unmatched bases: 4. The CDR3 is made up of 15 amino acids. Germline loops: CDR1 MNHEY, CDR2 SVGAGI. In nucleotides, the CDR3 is TGTGCCAGCAGTTACTCAACAGGGGGGAGCACTGAAGCTTTCTTT. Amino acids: CASSYSTGGSTEAFF.

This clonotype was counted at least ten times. The CDR3 spells CASSRDSLGEQYF. The CDR3 nucleotides read TGTGCCAGCAGTCGGGACAGCCTGGGCGAGCAGTACTTC. The chain uses TRBV6-2 or TRBV6-3 and TRBJ2-7, with 7 bases matching TRBD1. The CDR3 has 13 amino acids. Germline assignment: CDR1 MNHEY and CDR2 SVGEGT. With V trimmed by 5 bases and J by 6 bases, 7 bases remained unmatched.

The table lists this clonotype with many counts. CDR3 amino acids: CASSSRGTDTQYF. For the CDR3, the DNA is TGTGCCAGCAGCTCCAGAGGCACAGATACGCAGTATTTT. This chain joins TRBV7-2 and TRBJ2-3; no definite D call. V was clipped by 4 bases and J by 1 base, with 6 bases between them. The CDR3 loop spans 13 amino acids. Germline V lookup: CDR1 SGHTA, CDR2 FQGNSA.

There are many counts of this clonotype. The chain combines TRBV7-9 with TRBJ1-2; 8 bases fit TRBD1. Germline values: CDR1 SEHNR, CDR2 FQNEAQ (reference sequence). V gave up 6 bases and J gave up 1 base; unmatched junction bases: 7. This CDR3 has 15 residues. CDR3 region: CASRGAGGSNYGYTF. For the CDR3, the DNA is TGTGCCAGCAGAGGTGCAGGGGGCAGTAACTATGGCTACACCTTC.

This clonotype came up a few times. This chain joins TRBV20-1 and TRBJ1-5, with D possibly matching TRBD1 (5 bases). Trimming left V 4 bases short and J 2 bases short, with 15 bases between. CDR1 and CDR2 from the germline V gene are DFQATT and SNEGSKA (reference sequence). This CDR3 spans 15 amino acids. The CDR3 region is CSATLEGPGNQPQHF. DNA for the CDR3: TGCAGTGCTACTCTGGAGGGGCCTGGCAATCAGCCCCAGCATTTT.

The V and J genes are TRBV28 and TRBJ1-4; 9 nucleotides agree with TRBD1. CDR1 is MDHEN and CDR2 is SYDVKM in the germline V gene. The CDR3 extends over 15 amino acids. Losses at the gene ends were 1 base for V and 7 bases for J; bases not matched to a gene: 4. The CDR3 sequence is CASSLSQGAGEKLFF. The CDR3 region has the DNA TGTGCCAGCAGTTTATCACAGGGGGCGGGTGAAAAACTGTTTTTT.

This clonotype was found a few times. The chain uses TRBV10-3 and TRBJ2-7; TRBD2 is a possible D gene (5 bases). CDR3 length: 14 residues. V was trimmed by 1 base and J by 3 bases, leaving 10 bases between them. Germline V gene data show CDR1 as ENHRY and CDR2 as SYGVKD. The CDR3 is CAISEFEGSYEQYF. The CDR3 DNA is TGTGCCATCAGTGAGTTCGAGGGAAGCTACGAGCAGTACTTC.

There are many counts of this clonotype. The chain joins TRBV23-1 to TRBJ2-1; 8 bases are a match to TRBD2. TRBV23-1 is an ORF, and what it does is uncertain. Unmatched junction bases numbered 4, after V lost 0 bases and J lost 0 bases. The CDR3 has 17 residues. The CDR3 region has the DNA TGCGCCAGCAGTCAATCTGAGCGGGGGAGCTCCTACAATGAGCAGTTCTTC. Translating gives CASSQSERGSSYNEQFF.

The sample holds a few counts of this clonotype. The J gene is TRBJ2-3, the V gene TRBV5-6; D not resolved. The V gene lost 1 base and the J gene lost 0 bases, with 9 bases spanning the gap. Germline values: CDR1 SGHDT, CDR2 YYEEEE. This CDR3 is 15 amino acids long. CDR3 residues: CASSLTTQSTDTQYF. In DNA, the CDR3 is TGTGCCAGCAGCTTGACAACACAAAGCACAGATACGCAGTATTTT. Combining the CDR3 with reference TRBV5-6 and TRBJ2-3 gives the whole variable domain DAGVTQSPTHLIKTRGQQVTLRCSPKSGHDTVSWYQQALGQGPQFIFQYYEEEERQRGNFPDRFSGHQFPNYSSELNVNALLLGDSALYLCASSLTTQSTDTQYFGPGTRLTVL.